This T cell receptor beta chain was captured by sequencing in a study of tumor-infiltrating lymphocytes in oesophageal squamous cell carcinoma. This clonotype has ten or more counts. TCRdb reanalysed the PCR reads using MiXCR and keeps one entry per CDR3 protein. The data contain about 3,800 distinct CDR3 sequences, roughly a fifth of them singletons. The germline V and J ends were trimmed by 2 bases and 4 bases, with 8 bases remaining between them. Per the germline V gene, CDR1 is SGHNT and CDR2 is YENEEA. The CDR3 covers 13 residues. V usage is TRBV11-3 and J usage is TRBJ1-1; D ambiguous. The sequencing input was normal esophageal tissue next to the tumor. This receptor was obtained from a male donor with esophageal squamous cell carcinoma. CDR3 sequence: CASSLNLGTEAFF. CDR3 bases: TGTGCCAGCAGCTTAAACCTGGGCACTGAAGCTTTCTTT.